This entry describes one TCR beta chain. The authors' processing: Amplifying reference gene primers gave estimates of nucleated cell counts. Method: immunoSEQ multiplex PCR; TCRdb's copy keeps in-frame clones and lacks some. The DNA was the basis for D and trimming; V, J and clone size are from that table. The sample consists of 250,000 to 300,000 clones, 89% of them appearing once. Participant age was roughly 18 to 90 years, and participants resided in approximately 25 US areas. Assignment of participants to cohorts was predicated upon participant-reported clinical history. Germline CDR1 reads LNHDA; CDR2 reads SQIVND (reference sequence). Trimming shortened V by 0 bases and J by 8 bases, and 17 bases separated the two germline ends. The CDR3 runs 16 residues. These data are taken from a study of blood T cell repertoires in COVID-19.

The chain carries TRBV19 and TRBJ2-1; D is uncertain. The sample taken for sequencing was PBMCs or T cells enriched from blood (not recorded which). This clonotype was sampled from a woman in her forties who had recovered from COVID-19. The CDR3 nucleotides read TGTGCCAGTAGTATAGATGCTTCAGGAAGCCTCTATGAGCAGTTCTTC. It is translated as CASSIDASGSLYEQFF.